The present T cell receptor beta chain was sequenced within a study of shared clonotypes between healthy human individuals. Terminally differentiated effector memory CD45RA+ cells were excluded from the naive CD8 cells, which were CD45RO-negative and positively selected for CCR7. V trimming: 0 bases; J trimming: 2 bases; junction bases outside the gene matches: 6. This CDR3 has 16 residues. The germline gives CDR1 SEHNR, CDR2 FQNEAQ (reference sequence). Assay execution proceeded at the deep level. In the original processing: ImmunoSEQ only sent back junction sequences with no quality scores, so filtering was done differently. Sequencing used immunoSEQ multiplex PCR; TCRdb keeps in-frame clones, though not all of them. The DNA was the basis for D and trimming; V, J and clone size are from that table. The table lists about 1,900,000 clones, approximately 95% of them singletons, with roughly 1% in the top ten.

This TCR was sampled from a man younger than 35 in good health. Sequenced input: naive CD8+ T cells sorted from blood. J is TRBJ2-7 and V is TRBV7-9; TRBD2 matches 8 bases. CDR3 protein: CASSLAQRENTYEQYF. In DNA, the CDR3 is TGTGCCAGCAGCTTAGCGCAGCGGGAGAATACCTACGAGCAGTACTTC.